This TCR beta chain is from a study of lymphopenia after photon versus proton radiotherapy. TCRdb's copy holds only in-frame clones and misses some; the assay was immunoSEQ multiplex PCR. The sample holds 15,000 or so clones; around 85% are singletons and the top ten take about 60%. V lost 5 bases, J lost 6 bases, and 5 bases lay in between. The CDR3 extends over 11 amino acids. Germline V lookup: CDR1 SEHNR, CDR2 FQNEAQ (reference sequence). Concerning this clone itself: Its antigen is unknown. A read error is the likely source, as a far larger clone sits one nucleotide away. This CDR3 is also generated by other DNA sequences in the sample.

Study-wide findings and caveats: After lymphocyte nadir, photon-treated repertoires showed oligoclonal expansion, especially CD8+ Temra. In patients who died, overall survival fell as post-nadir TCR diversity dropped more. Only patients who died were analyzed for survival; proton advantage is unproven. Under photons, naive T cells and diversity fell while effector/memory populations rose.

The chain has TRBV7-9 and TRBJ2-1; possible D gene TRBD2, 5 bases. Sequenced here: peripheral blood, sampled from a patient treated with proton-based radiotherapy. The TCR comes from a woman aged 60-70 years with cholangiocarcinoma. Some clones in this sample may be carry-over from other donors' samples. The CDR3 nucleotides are TGTGCCAGCAGCGGGAGCAATGAGCAGTTCTTC. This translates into CASSGSNEQFF.